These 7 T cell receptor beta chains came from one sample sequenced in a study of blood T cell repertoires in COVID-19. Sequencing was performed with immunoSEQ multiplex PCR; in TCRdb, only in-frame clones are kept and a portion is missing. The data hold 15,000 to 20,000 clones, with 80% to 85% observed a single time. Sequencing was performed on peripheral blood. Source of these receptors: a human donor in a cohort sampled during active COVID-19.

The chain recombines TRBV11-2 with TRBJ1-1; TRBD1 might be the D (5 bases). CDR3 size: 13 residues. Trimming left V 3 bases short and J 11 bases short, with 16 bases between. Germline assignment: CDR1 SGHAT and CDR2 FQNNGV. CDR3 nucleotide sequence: TGTGCCAGCAGCTTCCGGGCGGGGGATTGGGCTTTCTTT. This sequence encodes CASSFRAGDWAFF.

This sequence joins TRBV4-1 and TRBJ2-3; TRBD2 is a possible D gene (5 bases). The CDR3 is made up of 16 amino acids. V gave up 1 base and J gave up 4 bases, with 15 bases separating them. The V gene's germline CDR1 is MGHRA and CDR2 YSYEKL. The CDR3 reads CASSQGPAVSPDTQYF. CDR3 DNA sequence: TGCGCCAGCAGCCAAGGCCCAGCGGTATCACCAGATACGCAGTATTTT.

This CDR3 reads CASMLRGGAEAFF. The CDR3 bases are TGCGCCAGCATGCTGAGAGGAGGCGCTGAAGCTTTCTTT. The genes are TRBV5-1 and TRBJ1-1; the D is unclear. V was clipped by 6 bases and J by 6 bases, with 15 bases between them. The CDR3 covers 13 residues. Germline V lookup: CDR1 SGHRS, CDR2 YFSETQ.

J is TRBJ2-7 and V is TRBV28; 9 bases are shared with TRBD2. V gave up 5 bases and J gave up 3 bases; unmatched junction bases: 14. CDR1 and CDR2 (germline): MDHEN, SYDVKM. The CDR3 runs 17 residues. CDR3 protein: CASSAWLGGREGYEQYF. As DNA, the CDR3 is TGTGCCAGCAGTGCCTGGTTGGGGGGGCGGGAGGGCTACGAGCAGTACTTC.

CDR3 protein: CASSQDSFEPGQPQHF. The CDR3 region has the DNA TGCGCCAGCAGCCAAGATTCATTTGAGCCGGGTCAGCCCCAGCATTTT. This rearrangement joins TRBV4-1 to TRBJ1-5; the D is unclear. This CDR3 is 16 amino acids long. Germline loops: CDR1 MGHRA, CDR2 YSYEKL. V lost 0 bases, J lost 6 bases, and 15 bases lay in between.

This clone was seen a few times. The CDR3 sequence is CASSYELAGGNEQFF. The CDR3 DNA reads TGCGCCAGCAGCTACGAACTAGCGGGAGGAAATGAGCAGTTCTTC. The chain has TRBV5-1 and TRBJ2-1, with 12 bases fitting TRBD2. Germline trimming cut 3 bases from V and 7 bases from J; bases unmatched to any gene: 5. The CDR3 runs to 15 residues. CDR1 is SGHRS, CDR2 YFSETQ, per germline.

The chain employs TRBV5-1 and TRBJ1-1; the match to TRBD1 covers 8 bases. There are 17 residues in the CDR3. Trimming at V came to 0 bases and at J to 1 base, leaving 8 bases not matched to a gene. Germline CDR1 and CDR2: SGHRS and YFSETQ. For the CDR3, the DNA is TGCGCCAGCAGCTTGGGTGGGACCGGGACAGGGAACACTGAAGCTTTCTTT. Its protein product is CASSLGGTGTGNTEAFF.